The 20 T cell receptor beta chains below all came from one sample that was sequenced in a study of blood T cells in healthy people across ages. Sample-barcoded 5' priming and a J-beta primer mix drove a second PCR of about 6 to 12 cycles. TCRdb independently ran MiXCR on the 5' RACE reads; one entry per CDR3 protein. The sample shows 1.5 million to 2 million distinct CDR3 sequences, about 35% of them seen only once. Sequenced material: blood. The source is a woman aged 25 to 39 in good health.

The chain recombines TRBV5-1 with TRBJ2-3; D is undetermined. Germline-derived CDR1 and CDR2 are SGHRS and YFSETQ. V dropped 0 bases and J dropped 3 bases, with 8 bases sitting between them. CDR3 length equals 14 residues. The CDR3 loop reads CASSLEPSTDTQYF. CDR3 nucleotides: TGCGCCAGCAGCTTGGAGCCTAGTACAGATACGCAGTATTTT.

This sequence joins TRBV30 and TRBJ2-7, with D possibly matching TRBD2 (7 bases). This CDR3 is built from 13 residues. The V end lost 4 bases, the J end lost 5 bases, and 15 bases lay between the germline ends. Germline CDR1 GTSNPN, CDR2 SVGIG (reference sequence). CDR3 in DNA: TGTGCCTGGATCCCCGCGCGGGGGCACGAGCAGTACTTC. The encoded protein is CAWIPARGHEQYF.

The CDR3 DNA reads as TGTGCCAGCAGCTTACTCGGGGAGTCCTACGAGCAGTACTTC. It specifies CASSLLGESYEQYF. This rearrangement joins TRBV7-9 to TRBJ2-7, with D tentatively TRBD2 (5 bases). The CDR3 totals 14 residues. The V and J ends lost 2 bases and 1 base respectively, with 9 bases between them. The germline V gene encodes CDR1 SEHNR and CDR2 FQNEAQ (reference sequence).

The gene calls are TRBV20-1 and TRBJ1-5; D is possibly TRBD1 (6 bases). CDR3 size: 15 residues. Per germline, CDR1 DFQATT and CDR2 SNEGSKA (reference sequence). V gave up 0 bases and J gave up 5 bases, with 14 bases separating them. The CDR3 nucleotides read TGCAGTGCTAGAGATTCAGGGGCTCCCCATCAGCCCCAGCATTTT. This gives the protein CSARDSGAPHQPQHF.

This clonotype was observed a handful of times. CDR3 DNA sequence: TGCAGTGCTAGACAGCATTCCTACGAGCAGTACTTC. Translated: CSARQHSYEQYF. The gene calls are TRBV20-1 and TRBJ2-7; no clear D gene. Germline V CDR1 and CDR2: DFQATT, SNEGSKA (reference sequence). The germline V and J ends were trimmed by 2 bases and 1 base, with 6 bases remaining between them. The CDR3 extends over 12 amino acids.

The chain employs TRBV10-3 and TRBJ2-7, with TRBD2 matching over 13 bases. CDR3 length equals 15 residues. V trimming: 5 bases; J trimming: 2 bases; junction bases outside the gene matches: 3. Germline loops: CDR1 ENHRY, CDR2 SYGVKD. The CDR3 region is CAISRTSGSTYEQYF. Written as DNA, the CDR3 is TGTGCCATCAGTAGGACTAGCGGGAGTACCTACGAGCAGTACTTC.

The chain employs TRBV20-1 and TRBJ2-4; tentatively, D is TRBD1 (6 bases). This CDR3 has 15 amino acids. Per the germline V gene, CDR1 is DFQATT and CDR2 is SNEGSKA (reference sequence). The V and J ends lost 7 bases and 1 base respectively, with 17 bases between them. CDR3 nucleotides: TGCAGTGTCATCTCGGAGAGGGGGGCCAAAAACATTCAGTACTTC. This codes for CSVISERGAKNIQYF.

The gene calls are TRBV6-6 and TRBJ2-3; 11 bases fit TRBD2. CDR3 length: 16 residues. J gave up 5 bases and V 4 bases, and 8 bases lay outside the gene matches. CDR1 and CDR2 (germline): MNHNY, SVGAGI (reference sequence). Here the CDR3 reads CASSSDLAGGLDTQYF. The DNA of the CDR3 is TGTGCCAGCAGTTCGGATCTAGCGGGGGGATTAGATACGCAGTATTTT.

This clonotype was observed many times. CDR3 in DNA: TGTGCCAGCAGTAAGACAGGGGACCATTCACCCCTCCACTTT. This sequence encodes CASSKTGDHSPLHF. This rearrangement joins TRBV12-3 or TRBV12-4 to TRBJ1-6; 8 positions match TRBD1. V lost 5 bases and J lost 8; bases outside the gene matches: 5. The CDR3 totals 14 residues.

V and J are TRBV6-2 or TRBV6-3 and TRBJ2-3, with 10 positions matching TRBD2. After removal of 5 bases from V and 5 bases from J, the junction contained 10 bases not matched to a gene. Germline-derived CDR1 and CDR2 are MNHEY and SVGEGT. The CDR3 consists of 16 residues. CDR3 protein: CASSRGVAGGQDTQYF. CDR3 nucleotide sequence: TGTGCCAGCAGTCGCGGGGTAGCGGGGGGCCAAGATACGCAGTATTTT.

The V and J genes are TRBV12-3 or TRBV12-4 and TRBJ1-2, with no clear D. Trimming took 2 bases from V and 8 from J, leaving 12 bases between them. The CDR3 extends over 13 amino acids. The CDR3 DNA sequence: TGTGCCAGCAGTTTAAAAAGGACTGAGGGCTACACCTTC. Translated: CASSLKRTEGYTF.

This clonotype was detected many times. One junction end disagrees with the germline gene, perhaps due to a read error. J is TRBJ2-7 and V is TRBV27, with a weak D call TRBD1 (6 bases). The CDR3 runs 15 residues. Germline CDR1 reads MNHEY; CDR2 reads SMNVEV (reference sequence). The CDR3 DNA reads as TGTGCAAGCAGTTTAAGGCTACAGGGTAACCACGAGCAGTACTTC. This gives the protein CASSLRLQGNHEQYF.

Only a few counts were recorded for this clonotype. The rearrangement joins TRBV27 to TRBJ2-1; D is ambiguous. CDR1 and CDR2 (germline): MNHEY, SMNVEV (reference sequence). This CDR3 has 12 residues. Trimming took off 6 bases at V and 6 bases at J, with 9 bases between the two ends. The CDR3 reads CASSPTPNEQFF. The CDR3 DNA reads TGTGCCAGCAGCCCGACCCCCAATGAGCAGTTCTTC.

The V and J genes are TRBV13 and TRBJ2-1, with TRBD2 identical over 9 bases. V trimming: 7 bases; J trimming: 0 bases; junction bases outside the gene matches: 10. The CDR3 is 17 amino acids. Germline lookup yields CDR1 PRHDT and CDR2 FYEKMQ (reference sequence). CDR3 amino acids: CASMSVRRGGSYNEQFF. The CDR3 coding sequence is TGTGCCAGCATGTCTGTGAGGCGGGGGGGCTCCTACAATGAGCAGTTCTTC.

This clonotype was detected a few times. The chain uses TRBV9 and TRBJ2-4, with D perhaps matching TRBD1 (6 bases). The J call may be incorrect, as the DNA end agrees better with TRBJ2-7. The length of the CDR3 is 15 residues. Germline assignment: CDR1 SGDLS and CDR2 YYNGEE. CDR3 DNA: TGTGCCAGCAGCGTAGCTGTACAGGGATTTCACGAGCAGTACTTC. Protein product: CASSVAVQGFHEQYF.

This chain links TRBV10-3 with TRBJ2-5; D is possibly TRBD1 (6 bases). With 0 bases removed from V and 5 bases from J, the gap between germline ends came to 16 bases. The CDR3 contains 16 residues. Germline lookup yields CDR1 ENHRY and CDR2 SYGVKD. CDR3 amino acids: CAISESMDGTTETQYF. CDR3 nucleotides: TGTGCCATCAGTGAGTCAATGGACGGGACAACGGAGACCCAGTACTTC.

This clonotype showed up just a few times. The CDR3, as DNA: TGCGCCAGCAGCTTGGGGGCTAGCGGGGGTACGCAGTATTTT. This codes for CASSLGASGGTQYF. V is TRBV5-1 and J is TRBJ2-3; 10 bases are shared with TRBD2. Germline V gives CDR1 SGHRS, CDR2 YFSETQ. The CDR3 runs to 14 residues. Trimming at V came to 0 bases and at J to 8 bases, leaving 3 bases not matched to a gene. Together with reference TRBV5-1 and TRBJ2-3, the CDR3 gives the full variable domain: KAGVTQTPRYLIKTRGQQVTLSCSPISGHRSVSWYQQTPGQGLQFLFEYFSETQRNKGNFPGRFSGRQFSNSRSEMNVSTLELGDSALYLCASSLGASGGTQYFGPGTRLTVL.

This clonotype was seen only a few times. CDR3 in DNA: TGCGCCAGCAGCTTGGCTTTGGACGTCCAAGAGACCCAGTACTTC. It translates to CASSLALDVQETQYF. The chain joins TRBV5-1 to TRBJ2-5; the D is unclear. Germline CDR1 reads SGHRS; CDR2 reads YFSETQ. The CDR3 consists of 15 residues. Deletions cut 0 bases from V and 1 base from J, with 10 bases between.

The chain carries TRBV6-1 and TRBJ2-7; no clear D gene. Germline assignment: CDR1 MNHNS and CDR2 SASEGT. The germline V and J ends were trimmed by 0 bases and 10 bases, with 10 bases remaining between them. The CDR3 consists of 12 residues. CDR3 nucleotide sequence: TGTGCCAGCAGTGAAGCGATGAGGTTACAGTACTTC. This encodes CASSEAMRLQYF.

This sequence joins TRBV6-1 and TRBJ2-5; D gene ambiguous. The J call may be incorrect, as the DNA end agrees better with TRBJ2-7. Germline-derived CDR1 and CDR2 are MNHNS and SASEGT. The CDR3 has 14 residues. The CDR3 region is CVILRPQENYEQYF. DNA for the CDR3: TGTGTCATCCTTCGCCCGCAGGAGAACTACGAGCAGTACTTC.